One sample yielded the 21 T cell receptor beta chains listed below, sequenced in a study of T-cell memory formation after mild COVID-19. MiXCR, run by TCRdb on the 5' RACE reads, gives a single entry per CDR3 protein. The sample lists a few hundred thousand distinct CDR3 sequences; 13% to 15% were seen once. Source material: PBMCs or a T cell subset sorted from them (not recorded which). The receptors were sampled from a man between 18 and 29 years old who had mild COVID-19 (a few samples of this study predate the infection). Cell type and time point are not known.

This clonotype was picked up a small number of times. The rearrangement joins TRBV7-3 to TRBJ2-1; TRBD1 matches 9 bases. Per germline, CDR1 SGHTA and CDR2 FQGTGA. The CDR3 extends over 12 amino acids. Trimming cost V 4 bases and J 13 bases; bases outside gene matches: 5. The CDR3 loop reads CASSSTGGPQFF. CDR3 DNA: TGTGCCAGCAGCTCGACAGGGGGACCCCAGTTCTTC. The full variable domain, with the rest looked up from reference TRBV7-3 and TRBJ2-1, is GAGVSQTPSNKVTEKGKYVELRCDPISGHTALYWYRQSLGQGPEFLIYFQGTGAADDSGLPNDRFFAVRPEGSVSTLKIQRTERGDSAVYLCASSSTGGPQFFGPGTRLTVL.

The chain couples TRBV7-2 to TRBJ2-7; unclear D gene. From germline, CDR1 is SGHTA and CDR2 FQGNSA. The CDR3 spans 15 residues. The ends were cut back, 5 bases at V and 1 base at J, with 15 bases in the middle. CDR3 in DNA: TGTGCCAGCAGCCTAGGAGCGACGGGTTCCTACGAGCAGTACTTC. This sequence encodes CASSLGATGSYEQYF.

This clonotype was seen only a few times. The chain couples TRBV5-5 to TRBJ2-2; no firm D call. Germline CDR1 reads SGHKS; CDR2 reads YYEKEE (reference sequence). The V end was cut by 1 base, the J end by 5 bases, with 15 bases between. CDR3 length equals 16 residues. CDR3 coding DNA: TGTGCCAGCAGCTTGAAGCTGCTAGGGCTGACCGGGGAGCTGTTTTTT. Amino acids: CASSLKLLGLTGELFF.

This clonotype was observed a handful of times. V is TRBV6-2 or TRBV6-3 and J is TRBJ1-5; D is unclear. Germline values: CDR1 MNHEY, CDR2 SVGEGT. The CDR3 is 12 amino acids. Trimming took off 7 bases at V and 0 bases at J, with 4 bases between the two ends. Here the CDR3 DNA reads TGTGCCAGCAAGTATAGCAATCAGCCCCAGCATTTT. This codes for CASKYSNQPQHF.

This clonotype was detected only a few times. CDR3 nucleotides: TGTGCCACCTCCTTGTCCCCGGTAACAGATACGCAGTATTTT. This codes for CATSLSPVTDTQYF. V is TRBV7-2 and J is TRBJ2-3; D unresolved. Per germline, CDR1 SGHTA and CDR2 FQGNSA. With 10 bases removed from V and 3 bases from J, the gap between germline ends came to 17 bases. The CDR3 consists of 14 residues.

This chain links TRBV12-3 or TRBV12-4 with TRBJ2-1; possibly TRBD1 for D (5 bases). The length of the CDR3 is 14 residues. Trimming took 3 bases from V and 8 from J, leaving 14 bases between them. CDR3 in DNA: TGTGCCAGCAGTTTTTCTCCCCAGGGCCATGAGCAGTTCTTC. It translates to CASSFSPQGHEQFF.

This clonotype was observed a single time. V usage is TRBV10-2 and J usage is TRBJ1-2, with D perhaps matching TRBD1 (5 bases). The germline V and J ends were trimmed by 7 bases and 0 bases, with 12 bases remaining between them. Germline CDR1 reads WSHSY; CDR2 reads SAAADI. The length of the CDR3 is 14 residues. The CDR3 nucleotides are TGCGCCAGCACCGCTCAGGGAGCTAACTATGGCTACACCTTC. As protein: CASTAQGANYGYTF.

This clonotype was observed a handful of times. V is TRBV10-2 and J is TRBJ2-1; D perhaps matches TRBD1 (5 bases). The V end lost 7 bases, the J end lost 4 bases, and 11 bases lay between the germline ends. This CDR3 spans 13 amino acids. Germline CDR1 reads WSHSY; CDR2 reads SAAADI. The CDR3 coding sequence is TGCGCCAGCACAGGGTATGGATACAATGAGCAGTTCTTC. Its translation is CASTGYGYNEQFF.

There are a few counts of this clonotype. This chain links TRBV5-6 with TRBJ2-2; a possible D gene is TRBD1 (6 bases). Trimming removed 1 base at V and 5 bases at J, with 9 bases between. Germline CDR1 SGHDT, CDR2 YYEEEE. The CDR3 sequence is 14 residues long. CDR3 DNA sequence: TGTGCCAGCAGCTTGCCACAGGGAACCGGGGAGCTGTTTTTT. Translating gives CASSLPQGTGELFF.

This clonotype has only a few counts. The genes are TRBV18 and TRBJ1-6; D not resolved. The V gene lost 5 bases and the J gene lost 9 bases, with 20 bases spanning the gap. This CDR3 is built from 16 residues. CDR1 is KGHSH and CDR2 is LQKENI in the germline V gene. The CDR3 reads CASSAGLTIGSSPLHF. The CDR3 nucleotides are TGTGCCAGCTCAGCAGGACTGACAATCGGCAGTTCACCCCTCCACTTT.

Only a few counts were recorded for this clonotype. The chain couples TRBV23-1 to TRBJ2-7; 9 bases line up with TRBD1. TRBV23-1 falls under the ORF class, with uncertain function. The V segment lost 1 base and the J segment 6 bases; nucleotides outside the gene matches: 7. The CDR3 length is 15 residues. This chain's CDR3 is CASSQYSRTGAEQYF. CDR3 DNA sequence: TGCGCCAGCAGTCAATATTCACGGACAGGGGCCGAGCAGTACTTC.

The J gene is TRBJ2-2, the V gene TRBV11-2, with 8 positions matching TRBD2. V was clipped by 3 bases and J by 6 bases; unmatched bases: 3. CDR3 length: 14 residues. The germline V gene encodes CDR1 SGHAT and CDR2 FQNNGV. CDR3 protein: CASSFGGAAGELFF. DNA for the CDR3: TGTGCCAGCAGCTTCGGGGGGGCCGCCGGGGAGCTGTTTTTT. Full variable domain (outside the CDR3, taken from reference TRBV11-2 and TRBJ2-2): EAGVAQSPRYKIIEKRQSVAFWCNPISGHATLYWYQQILGQGPKLLIQFQNNGVVDDSQLPKDRFSAERLKGVDSTLKIQPAKLEDSAVYLCASSFGGAAGELFFGEGSRLTVL.

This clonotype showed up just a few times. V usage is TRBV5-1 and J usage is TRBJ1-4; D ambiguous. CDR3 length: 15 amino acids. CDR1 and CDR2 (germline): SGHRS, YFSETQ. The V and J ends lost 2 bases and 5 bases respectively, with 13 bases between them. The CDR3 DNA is TGCGCCAGCAGCTTCGGAGCAGTGAGGAATGAAAAACTGTTTTTT. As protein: CASSFGAVRNEKLFF.

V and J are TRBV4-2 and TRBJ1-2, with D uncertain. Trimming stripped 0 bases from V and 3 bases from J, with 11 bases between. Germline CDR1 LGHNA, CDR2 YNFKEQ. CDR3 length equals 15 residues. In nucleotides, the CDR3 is TGTGCCAGCAGCCAAGATACCCAGCTAGACTATGGCTACACCTTC. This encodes CASSQDTQLDYGYTF.

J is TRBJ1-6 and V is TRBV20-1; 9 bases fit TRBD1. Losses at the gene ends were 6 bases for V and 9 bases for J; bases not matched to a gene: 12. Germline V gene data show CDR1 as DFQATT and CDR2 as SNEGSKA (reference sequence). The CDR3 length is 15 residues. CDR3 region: CSADRGAGRTSPLHF. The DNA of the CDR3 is TGCAGTGCCGACAGGGGGGCAGGGCGGACTTCACCCCTCCACTTT.

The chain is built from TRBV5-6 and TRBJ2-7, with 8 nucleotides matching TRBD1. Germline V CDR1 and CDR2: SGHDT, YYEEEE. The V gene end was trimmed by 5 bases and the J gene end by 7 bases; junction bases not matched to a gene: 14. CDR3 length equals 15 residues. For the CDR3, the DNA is TGTGCCAGCAGTTCTAGGGACAGGCCTTTGCGGGAGCAGTACGTC. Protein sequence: CASSSRDRPLREQYV.

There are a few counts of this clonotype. The CDR3 bases are TGCAGCGTTATAAGAGGCGTTAACACCGGGGAGCTGTTTTTT. It yields the protein CSVIRGVNTGELFF. The chain is built from TRBV29-1 and TRBJ2-2; D unresolved. Trimming removed 5 bases from V and 2 bases from J, with 12 bases in between. The CDR3 is 14 residues long. Germline lookup yields CDR1 SQVTM and CDR2 ANQGSEA.

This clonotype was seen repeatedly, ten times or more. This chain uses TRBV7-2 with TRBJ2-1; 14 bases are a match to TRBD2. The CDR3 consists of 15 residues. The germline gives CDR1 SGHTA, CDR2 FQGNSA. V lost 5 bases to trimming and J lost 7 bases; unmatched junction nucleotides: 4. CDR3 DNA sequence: TGTGCCAGCAGCGCCGGACTAGCGGGGGGAAATGAGCAGTTCTTC. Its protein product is CASSAGLAGGNEQFF.

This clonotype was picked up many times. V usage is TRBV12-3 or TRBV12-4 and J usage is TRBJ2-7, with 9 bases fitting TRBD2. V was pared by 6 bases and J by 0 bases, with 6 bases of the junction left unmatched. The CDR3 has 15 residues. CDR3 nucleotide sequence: TGTGCCAGCAGCCCTAGCGGGGATACCTCCTACGAGCAGTACTTC. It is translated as CASSPSGDTSYEQYF.

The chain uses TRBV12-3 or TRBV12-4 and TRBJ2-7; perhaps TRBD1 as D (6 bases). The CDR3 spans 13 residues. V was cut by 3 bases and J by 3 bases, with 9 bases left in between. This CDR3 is CASSFQGYYEQYF. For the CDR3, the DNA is TGTGCCAGCAGTTTCCAGGGGTACTACGAGCAGTACTTC.

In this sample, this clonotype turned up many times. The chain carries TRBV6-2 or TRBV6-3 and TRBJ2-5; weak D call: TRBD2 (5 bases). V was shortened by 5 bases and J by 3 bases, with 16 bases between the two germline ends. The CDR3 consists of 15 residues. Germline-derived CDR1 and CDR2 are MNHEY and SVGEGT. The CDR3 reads CASSVVREFEETQYF. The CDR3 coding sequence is TGTGCCAGCAGTGTAGTCCGGGAATTTGAAGAGACCCAGTACTTC.